This T cell receptor (beta chain) was sequenced during a study of cytomegalovirus exposure and HLA in healthy donors. CDR1 is ENHRY and CDR2 is SYGVKD in the germline V gene. The CDR3 is made up of 15 amino acids. V shed 5 bases, J shed 2 bases, and the junction held 8 bases outside the gene matches. An approximately 120-subject validation cohort, separate from the roughly 670-subject first cohort, supplied the donors. TCRdb's table, derived via immunoSEQ multiplex PCR, lists solely in-frame clones and lacks some. The profile covers more than 100,000 clones, with around nine tenths appearing a single time and 1.4% taken by the ten largest.

The source is a man aged 25 to 45 in good health and CMV-seronegative. Sequencing was done on a sample of PBMCs. The chain links TRBV10-3 to TRBJ2-7; 8 bases fit TRBD2. CDR3 protein: CAISTGGPYAYEQYF. CDR3 coding DNA: TGTGCCATCAGTACGGGAGGGCCTTACGCCTACGAGCAGTACTTC.